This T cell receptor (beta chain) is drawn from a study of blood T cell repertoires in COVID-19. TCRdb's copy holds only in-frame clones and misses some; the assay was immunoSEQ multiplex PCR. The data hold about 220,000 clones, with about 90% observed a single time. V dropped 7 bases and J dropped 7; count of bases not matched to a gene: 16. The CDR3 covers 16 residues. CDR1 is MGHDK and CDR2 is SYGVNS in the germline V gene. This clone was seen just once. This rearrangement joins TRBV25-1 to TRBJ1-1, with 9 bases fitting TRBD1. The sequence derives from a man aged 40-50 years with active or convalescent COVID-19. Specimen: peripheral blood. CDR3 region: CASTPDRTGERNEAFF. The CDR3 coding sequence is TGTGCCAGCACCCCCGATCGGACAGGGGAGCGTAATGAAGCTTTCTTT. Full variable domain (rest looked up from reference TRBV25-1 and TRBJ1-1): EADIYQTPRYLVIGTGKKITLECSQTMGHDKMYWYQQDPGMELHLIHYSYGVNSTEKGDLSSESTVSRIRTEHFPLTLESARPSHTSQYLCASTPDRTGERNEAFFGQGTRLTVV.